This T cell receptor beta chain was recorded in a study of T cell responses to AZD1222 COVID-19 vaccine. Study-wide context: Doses given second, at about 4 or about 12 weeks, were pooled. Findings of the study overall: Spike-wide vaccine-associated CD4 TCRs dominated at 160-218 and 743-854.

Profiled with immunoSEQ multiplex PCR; TCRdb holds only in-frame clones, not every one. The data show roughly 100,000 clones, 75% to 90% seen once. In regard to this clone: The antigen remains unidentified.

This CDR3 region has 14 residues. Germline V gene sequence: CDR1 SGHTA, CDR2 FQGNSA. V was pared by 8 bases and J by 5 bases, with 16 bases between. The source of this sequence is an adult in good health. Source: peripheral blood, taken on day 0 of AZD1222 vaccination. V and J are TRBV7-2 and TRBJ2-1, with D maybe TRBD1 (6 bases). The CDR3 coding sequence is TGTGCCAGCGCCCCCGGGACAAATAACAATGAGCAGTTCTTC. Its protein is CASAPGTNNNEQFF.